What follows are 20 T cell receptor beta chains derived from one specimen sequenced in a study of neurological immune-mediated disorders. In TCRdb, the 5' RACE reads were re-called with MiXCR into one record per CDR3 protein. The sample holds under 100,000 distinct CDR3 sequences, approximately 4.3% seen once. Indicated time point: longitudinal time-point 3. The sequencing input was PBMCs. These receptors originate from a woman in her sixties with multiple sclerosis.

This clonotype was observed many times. The CDR3 coding sequence is TGTGCCAGCAGCTCTCGGACAGGGTGGTTCAATGAGCAGTTCTTC. This encodes CASSSRTGWFNEQFF. The gene calls are TRBV5-6 and TRBJ2-1; TRBD1 agrees at 8 bases. This CDR3 region has 15 residues. The trim removed 3 bases at V and 6 bases at J, leaving 8 bases unmatched. The V gene's germline CDR1 is SGHDT and CDR2 YYEEEE.

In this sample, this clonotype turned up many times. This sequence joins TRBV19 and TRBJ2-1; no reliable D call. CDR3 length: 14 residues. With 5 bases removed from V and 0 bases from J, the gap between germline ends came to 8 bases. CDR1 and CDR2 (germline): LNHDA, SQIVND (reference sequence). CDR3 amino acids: CASSSESSYNEQFF. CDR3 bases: TGTGCCAGTAGTTCGGAGAGCTCCTACAATGAGCAGTTCTTC.

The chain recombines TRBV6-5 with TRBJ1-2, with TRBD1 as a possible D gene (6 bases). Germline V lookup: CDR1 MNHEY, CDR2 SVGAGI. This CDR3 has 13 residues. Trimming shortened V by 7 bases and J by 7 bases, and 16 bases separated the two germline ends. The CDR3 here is CASNPTEGVGYTF. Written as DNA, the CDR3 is TGTGCCAGCAATCCGACCGAGGGGGTTGGCTACACCTTC.

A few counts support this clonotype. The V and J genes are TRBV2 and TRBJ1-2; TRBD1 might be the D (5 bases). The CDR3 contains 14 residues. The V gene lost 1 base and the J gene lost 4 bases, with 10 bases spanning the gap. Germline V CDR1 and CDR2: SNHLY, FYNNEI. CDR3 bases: TGTGCCAGCAGTGAAGTCCGGGGCAGCTATGGCTACACCTTC. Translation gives CASSEVRGSYGYTF.

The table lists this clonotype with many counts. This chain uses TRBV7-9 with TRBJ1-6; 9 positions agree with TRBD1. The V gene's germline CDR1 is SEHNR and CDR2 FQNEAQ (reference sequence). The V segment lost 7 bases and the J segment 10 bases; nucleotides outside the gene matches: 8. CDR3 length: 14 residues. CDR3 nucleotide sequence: TGTGCCAGCACTAGGGACAGGGTCGAGTCACCCCTCCACTTT. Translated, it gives CASTRDRVESPLHF.

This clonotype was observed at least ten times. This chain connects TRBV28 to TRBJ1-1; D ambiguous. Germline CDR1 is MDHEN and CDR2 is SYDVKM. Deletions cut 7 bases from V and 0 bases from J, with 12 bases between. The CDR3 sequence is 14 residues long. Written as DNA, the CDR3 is TGTGCCAGCATCGTGCGTGGGTTGAACACTGAAGCTTTCTTT. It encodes CASIVRGLNTEAFF. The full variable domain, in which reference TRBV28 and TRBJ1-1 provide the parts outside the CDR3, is DVKVTQSSRYLVKRTGEKVFLECVQDMDHENMFWYRQDPGLGLRLIYFSYDVKMKEKGDIPEGYSVSREKKERFSLILESASTNQTSMYLCASIVRGLNTEAFFGQGTRLTVV.

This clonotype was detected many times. CDR3 protein: CASISGQGPYGYTF. The CDR3 nucleotides read TGTGCCAGCATTTCCGGACAGGGACCCTATGGCTACACCTTC. The chain combines TRBV27 with TRBJ1-2; 8 bases agree with TRBD1. The germline gives CDR1 MNHEY, CDR2 SMNVEV (reference sequence). The CDR3 is made up of 14 amino acids. Germline trimming cut 7 bases from V and 4 bases from J; bases unmatched to any gene: 8.

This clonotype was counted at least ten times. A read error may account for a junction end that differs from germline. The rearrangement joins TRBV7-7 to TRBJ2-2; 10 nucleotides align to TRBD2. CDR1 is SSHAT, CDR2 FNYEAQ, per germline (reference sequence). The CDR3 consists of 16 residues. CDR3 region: CASSPSGGVNTGELFF. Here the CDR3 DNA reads TGTGCTAGCAGCCCGAGCGGGGGGGTGAACACCGGGGAGCTGTTTTTT.

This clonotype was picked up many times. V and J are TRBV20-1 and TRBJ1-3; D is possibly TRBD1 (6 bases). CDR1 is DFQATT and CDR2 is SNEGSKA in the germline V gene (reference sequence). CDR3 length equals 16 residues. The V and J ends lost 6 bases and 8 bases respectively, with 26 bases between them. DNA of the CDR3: TGCAGTGCACTGCCGGGGCAGGGGTTTACCCGGGACACCATATATTTT. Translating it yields CSALPGQGFTRDTIYF.

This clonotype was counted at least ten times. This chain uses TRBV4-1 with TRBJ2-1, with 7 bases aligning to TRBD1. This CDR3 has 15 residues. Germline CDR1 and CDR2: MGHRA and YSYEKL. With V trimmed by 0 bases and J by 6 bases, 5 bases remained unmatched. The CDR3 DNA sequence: TGCGCCAGCAGCCAAGAGGGGGCAGGGGGCAATGAGCAGTTCTTC. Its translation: CASSQEGAGGNEQFF.

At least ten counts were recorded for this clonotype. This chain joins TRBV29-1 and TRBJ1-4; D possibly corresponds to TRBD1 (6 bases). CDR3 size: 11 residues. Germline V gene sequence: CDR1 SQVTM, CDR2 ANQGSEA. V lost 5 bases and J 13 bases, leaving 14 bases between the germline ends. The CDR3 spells CSVWDTPILFF. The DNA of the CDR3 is TGCAGCGTTTGGGACACTCCGATACTGTTTTTT.

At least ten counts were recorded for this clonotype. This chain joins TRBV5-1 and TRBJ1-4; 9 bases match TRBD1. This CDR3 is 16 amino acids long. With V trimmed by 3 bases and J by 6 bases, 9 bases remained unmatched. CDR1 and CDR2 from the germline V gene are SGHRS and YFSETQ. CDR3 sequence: CASSSNGQGQYEKLFF. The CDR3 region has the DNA TGCGCCAGCAGCTCGAATGGACAGGGGCAGTATGAAAAACTGTTTTTT.

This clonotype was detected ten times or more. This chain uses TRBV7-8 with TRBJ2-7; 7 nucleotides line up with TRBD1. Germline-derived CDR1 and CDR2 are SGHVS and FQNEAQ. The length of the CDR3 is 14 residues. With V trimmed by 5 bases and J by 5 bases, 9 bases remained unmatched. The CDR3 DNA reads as TGTGCCAGCAGCGTCATACAAGGGGGCGACGAGCAGTACTTC. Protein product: CASSVIQGGDEQYF.

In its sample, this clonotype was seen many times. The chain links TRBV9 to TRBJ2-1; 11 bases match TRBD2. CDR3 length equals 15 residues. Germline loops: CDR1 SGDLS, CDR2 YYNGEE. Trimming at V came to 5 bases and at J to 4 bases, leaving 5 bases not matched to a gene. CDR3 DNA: TGTGCCAGCAGTATAGCGGGGGGGCCATACAATGAGCAGTTCTTC. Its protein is CASSIAGGPYNEQFF.

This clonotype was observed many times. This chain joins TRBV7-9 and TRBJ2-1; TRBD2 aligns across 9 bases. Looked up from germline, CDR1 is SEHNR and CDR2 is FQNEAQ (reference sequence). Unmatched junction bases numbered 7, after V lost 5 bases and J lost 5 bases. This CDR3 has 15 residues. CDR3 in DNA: TGTGCCAGCAGCCCAGCGGGGGGACCCAACAATGAGCAGTTCTTC. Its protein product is CASSPAGGPNNEQFF.

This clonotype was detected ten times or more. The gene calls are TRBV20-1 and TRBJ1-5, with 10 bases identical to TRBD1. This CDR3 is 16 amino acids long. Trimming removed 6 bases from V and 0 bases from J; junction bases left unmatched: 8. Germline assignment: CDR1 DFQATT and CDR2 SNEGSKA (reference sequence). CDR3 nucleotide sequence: TGCAGTGCAAGGACAGGGGGGACGAATAGCAATCAGCCCCAGCATTTT. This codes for CSARTGGTNSNQPQHF.

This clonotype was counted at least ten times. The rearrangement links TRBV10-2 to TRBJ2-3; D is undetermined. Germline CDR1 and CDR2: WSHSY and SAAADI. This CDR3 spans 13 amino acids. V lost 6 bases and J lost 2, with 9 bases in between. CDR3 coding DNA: TGCGCCAGCAGCCCGGGCCACACAGATACGCAGTATTTT. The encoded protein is CASSPGHTDTQYF.

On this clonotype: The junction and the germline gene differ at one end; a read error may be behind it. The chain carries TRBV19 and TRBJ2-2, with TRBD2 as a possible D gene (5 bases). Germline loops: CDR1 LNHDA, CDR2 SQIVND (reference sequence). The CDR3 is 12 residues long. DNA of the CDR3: TGTGTCAGTACCTCGGGAACCGGGGAGCTGTTTTTT. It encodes CVSTSGTGELFF.

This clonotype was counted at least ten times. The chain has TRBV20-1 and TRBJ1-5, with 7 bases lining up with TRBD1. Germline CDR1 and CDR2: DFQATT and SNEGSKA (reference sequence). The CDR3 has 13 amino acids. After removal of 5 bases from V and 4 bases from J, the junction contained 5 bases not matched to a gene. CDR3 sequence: CSASRDRNQPQHF. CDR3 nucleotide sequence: TGCAGTGCTTCCCGGGACAGAAATCAGCCCCAGCATTTT.

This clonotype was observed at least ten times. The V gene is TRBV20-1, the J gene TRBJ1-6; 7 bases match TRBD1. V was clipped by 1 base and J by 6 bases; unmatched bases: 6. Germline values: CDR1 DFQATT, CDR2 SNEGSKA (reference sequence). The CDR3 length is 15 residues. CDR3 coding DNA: TGCAGTGCTAGAGGCCAACAGGGGTTTAATTCACCCCTCCACTTT. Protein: CSARGQQGFNSPLHF.